The 29 T cell receptor beta chains given below trace back to one sample, sequenced in a study of shared clonotypes between healthy human individuals. The table came from immunoSEQ multiplex PCR; TCRdb's copy has only in-frame clones and leaves some out. The sample yields more than 1.2 million clones, just under 99% seen once. Sequenced: naive CD4+ T cells sorted from blood. As for subset: CD45RA+ positively selected. Source of these receptors: a man aged 25-45 years in good health.

The gene calls are TRBV27 and TRBJ2-1; D possibly uses TRBD1 or TRBD2 (6 bases each). Trimming pared 1 base from V and 9 bases from J, leaving 13 bases between. Per germline, CDR1 MNHEY and CDR2 SMNVEV (reference sequence). CDR3 length equals 14 residues. CDR3 in DNA: TGTGCCAGCAGTTTATTCGGGGGCTCGGGTGAGCAGTTCTTC. Translating gives CASSLFGGSGEQFF.

Comment on this clone: This sample also contains other DNA sequences that code for the same CDR3. The CDR3 nucleotides are TGTGCCAGCAGCGTAGGGCTAGGCCACACGGATACGCAGTATTTT. It translates to CASSVGLGHTDTQYF. V gene TRBV9 combines with J gene TRBJ2-3; D not resolved. Germline V gene sequence: CDR1 SGDLS, CDR2 YYNGEE. V lost 0 bases and J lost 6, with 14 bases in between. The CDR3 sequence is 15 residues long.

The chain joins TRBV5-6 to TRBJ2-1; 11 nucleotides agree with TRBD2. Germline V gives CDR1 SGHDT, CDR2 YYEEEE. CDR3 length: 14 residues. V trimming: 1 base; J trimming: 12 bases; junction bases outside the gene matches: 6. The CDR3 is CASSLLTSGRVQFF. The CDR3 DNA reads TGTGCCAGCAGCTTGCTCACTAGCGGGAGAGTGCAGTTCTTC.

To note about this clone: The identical CDR3 is also encoded by other nucleotide sequences in the sample. This chain joins TRBV29-1 and TRBJ1-1; D remains unclear. V was clipped by 7 bases and J by 2 bases, with 5 bases between them. CDR1 and CDR2 from the germline V gene are SQVTM and ANQGSEA. The CDR3 contains 10 residues. The CDR3 loop is CSAENTEAFF. As DNA, the CDR3 is TGCAGCGCCGAAAACACTGAAGCTTTCTTT.

CDR3 DNA: TGTGCCAGCAGTAGGGACAGGGGGCTGAACACTGAAGCTTTCTTT. The encoded protein is CASSRDRGLNTEAFF. The chain uses TRBV27 and TRBJ1-1; 12 bases match TRBD1. Per the germline V gene, CDR1 is MNHEY and CDR2 is SMNVEV (reference sequence). V was clipped by 5 bases and J by 0 bases; unmatched bases: 1. This CDR3 contains 15 residues.

This clone was observed a few times. The same CDR3 also results from other DNA sequences found in this sample. The rearrangement uses TRBV7-2 and TRBJ2-7; either TRBD1 or TRBD2 may supply D (5 bases each). Germline V gene sequence: CDR1 SGHTA, CDR2 FQGNSA. Trimming removed 1 base from V and 4 bases from J, with 11 bases in between. The CDR3 totals 14 residues. The CDR3 protein is CASSLGGSAYEQYF. The CDR3, as DNA: TGTGCCAGCAGCTTAGGGGGGAGCGCGTACGAGCAGTACTTC.

The chain is built from TRBV5-4 and TRBJ2-3; possible D gene TRBD2, 5 bases. This CDR3 has 11 residues. In germline, CDR1 is SGHNT, CDR2 YYREEE (reference sequence). V was clipped by 3 bases and J by 8 bases, with 7 bases between them. DNA of the CDR3: TGTGCCAGCAGCTCCGGGGTTACGCAGTATTTT. As protein: CASSSGVTQYF.

This chain links TRBV7-9 with TRBJ1-1; TRBD1 aligns across 7 bases. The germline V gene encodes CDR1 SEHNR and CDR2 FQNEAQ (reference sequence). With 1 base clipped from V and 5 bases from J, the junction kept 1 base outside the gene matches. The CDR3 spans 13 residues. The CDR3 DNA sequence: TGTGCCAGCAGCTTAGGGGGACAGACTGAAGCTTTCTTT. Its translation is CASSLGGQTEAFF.

The chain links TRBV14 to TRBJ2-2; D tentatively fits TRBD1 or TRBD2 (5 bases each). The CDR3 spans 14 residues. Germline V CDR1 and CDR2: SGHDN, FVKESK. V shed 5 bases and J shed 7 bases, with 14 bases lying between them. The CDR3 protein is CASSGMRGVGELFF. CDR3 in DNA: TGTGCCAGCAGCGGGATGAGGGGAGTCGGGGAGCTGTTTTTT. Combining the CDR3 with reference TRBV14 and TRBJ2-2 gives the whole variable domain EAGVTQFPSHSVIEKGQTVTLRCDPISGHDNLYWYRRVMGKEIKFLLHFVKESKQDESGMPNNRFLAERTGGTYSTLKVQPAELEDSGVYFCASSGMRGVGELFFGEGSRLTVL.

Remarks on this clone: Other DNA sequences in this sample translate to the same CDR3. This chain links TRBV7-9 with TRBJ1-2; the D is unclear. V lost 1 base, J lost 4 bases, and 4 bases lay in between. Per germline, CDR1 SEHNR and CDR2 FQNEAQ (reference sequence). CDR3 size: 12 residues. The CDR3 here is CASSLGVYGYTF. In nucleotides, the CDR3 is TGTGCCAGCAGCTTAGGGGTCTATGGCTACACCTTC.

The chain couples TRBV29-1 to TRBJ2-7; D gene ambiguous. The germline V gene encodes CDR1 SQVTM and CDR2 ANQGSEA. V dropped 6 bases and J dropped 5 bases, with 11 bases sitting between them. The CDR3 has 11 residues. The CDR3 coding sequence is TGCAGCGTCCGGGTGGTTAACGAGCAGTACTTC. This encodes CSVRVVNEQYF.

The chain combines TRBV13 with TRBJ2-7; possibly TRBD1 or TRBD2 for D (5 bases each). The V gene's germline CDR1 is PRHDT and CDR2 FYEKMQ (reference sequence). The CDR3 sequence is 14 residues long. Trimming took 5 bases from V and 1 from J, leaving 12 bases between them. CDR3 in amino acids: CASSHRDQSYEQYF. The CDR3 bases are TGTGCCAGCAGCCACCGGGACCAATCCTACGAGCAGTACTTC.

The chain employs TRBV9 and TRBJ2-5; the match to TRBD2 covers 13 bases. The CDR3 runs to 17 residues. Losses at the gene ends were 4 bases for V and 2 bases for J; bases not matched to a gene: 8. Germline CDR1 is SGDLS and CDR2 is YYNGEE. CDR3 region: CASSPWTSGSGQETQYF. DNA of the CDR3: TGTGCCAGCAGCCCTTGGACTAGCGGGAGTGGGCAAGAGACCCAGTACTTC.

The V and J genes are TRBV10-3 and TRBJ2-2; TRBD2 matches 8 bases. V was clipped by 5 bases and J by 5 bases; unmatched bases: 7. In germline, CDR1 is ENHRY, CDR2 SYGVKD. The CDR3 sequence is 15 residues long. The CDR3 nucleotides read TGTGCCATCAGTCCGGGACTAGGGGGAACCGGGGAGCTGTTTTTT. It is translated as CAISPGLGGTGELFF.

To note about this clone: The sample carries other DNA sequences with the same CDR3. The chain joins TRBV9 to TRBJ1-2, with 8 positions matching TRBD1. V shed 4 bases and J 2 bases; nucleotides not matched to a gene: 1. The CDR3 is made up of 13 amino acids. Germline-derived CDR1 and CDR2 are SGDLS and YYNGEE. This CDR3 is CASSRDRNYGYTF. DNA for the CDR3: TGTGCCAGCAGCCGGGACAGGAACTATGGCTACACCTTC.

The chain couples TRBV28 to TRBJ2-1; D tentatively fits TRBD1 or TRBD2 (5 bases each). Trimming took 5 bases from V and 0 from J, leaving 17 bases between them. The germline V gene has CDR1 MDHEN and CDR2 SYDVKM. The CDR3 loop spans 17 amino acids. Here the CDR3 DNA reads TGTGCCAGCAGTACCTCACTTTGGGGGAGCTCCTACAATGAGCAGTTCTTC. Protein: CASSTSLWGSSYNEQFF.

The chain has TRBV18 and TRBJ2-1; D remains unclear. CDR1 and CDR2 (germline): KGHSH, LQKENI. The V gene lost 3 bases and the J gene lost 3 bases, with 24 bases spanning the gap. CDR3 length equals 19 residues. Here the CDR3 DNA reads TGTGCCAGCTCACCCTCCGTAAGAGCAGCCAATGAGTACTACAATGAGCAGTTCTTC. This gives the protein CASSPSVRAANEYYNEQFF.

The V call is TRBV5-8, the J call TRBJ2-2; D is unresolved. Trimming cost V 2 bases and J 5 bases, with 7 bases left between them. This CDR3 region has 13 residues. Germline V lookup: CDR1 SGHTS, CDR2 YDEGEE. CDR3 sequence: CASSLLGTGELFF. The DNA for the CDR3 is TGTGCCAGCAGCTTATTGGGAACCGGGGAGCTGTTTTTT.

In its sample, this clone was seen once. The gene calls are TRBV28 and TRBJ1-2, with 7 nucleotides matching TRBD1. After removal of 1 base from V and 4 bases from J, the junction contained 6 bases not matched to a gene. CDR1 and CDR2 (germline): MDHEN, SYDVKM. The CDR3 loop spans 15 amino acids. The CDR3 region is CASSLSAGGPYGYTF. CDR3 DNA: TGTGCCAGCAGTTTATCTGCAGGGGGGCCCTATGGCTACACCTTC.

The chain has TRBV29-1 and TRBJ1-1; D not certain. The CDR3 covers 13 residues. Looked up from germline, CDR1 is SQVTM and CDR2 is ANQGSEA. V lost 5 bases, J lost 1 base, and 11 bases lay in between. The CDR3 DNA follows: TGCAGCGTTTCCTATGCCAAGAACACTGAAGCTTTCTTT. Encoded protein: CSVSYAKNTEAFF. The full variable domain, in which reference TRBV29-1 and TRBJ1-1 provide the parts outside the CDR3, is SAVISQKPSRDICQRGTSLTIQCQVDSQVTMMFWYRQQPGQSLTLIATANQGSEATYESGFVIDKFPISRPNLTFSTLTVSNMSPEDSSIYLCSVSYAKNTEAFFGQGTRLTVV.

A note on this clone: Other DNA variants within this sample encode the same CDR3. The chain uses TRBV18 and TRBJ2-3; D not certain. The V gene lost 3 bases and the J gene lost 6 bases, with 10 bases spanning the gap. This CDR3 is built from 13 residues. Germline CDR1 KGHSH, CDR2 LQKENI. CDR3 nucleotide sequence: TGTGCCAGCTCACCTCCGGTTTTGGATACGCAGTATTTT. It specifies CASSPPVLDTQYF.

The table lists this clone with a count of one. The chain carries TRBV7-3 and TRBJ2-5; D is ambiguous. Germline-derived CDR1 and CDR2 are SGHTA and FQGTGA. The CDR3 covers 14 residues. Trimming took off 2 bases at V and 3 bases at J, with 10 bases between the two ends. CDR3 nucleotide sequence: TGTGCCAGCAGCTTATCGGCCCAAGAAGAGACCCAGTACTTC. Its protein is CASSLSAQEETQYF.

This sequence joins TRBV28 and TRBJ2-1; D not resolved. The V gene's germline CDR1 is MDHEN and CDR2 SYDVKM. The CDR3 is 13 amino acids. V lost 3 bases to trimming and J lost 5 bases, with 8 bases between them. CDR3: CASSLSSNNEQFF. CDR3 nucleotide sequence: TGTGCCAGCAGTTTGAGCAGTAACAATGAGCAGTTCTTC.

The chain is built from TRBV6-5 and TRBJ2-7; TRBD1 might be the D (6 bases). The CDR3 runs 14 residues. Germline CDR1 MNHEY, CDR2 SVGAGI. Deletions cut 2 bases from V and 0 bases from J, with 8 bases between. CDR3 sequence: CASSYTGYSYEQYF. The CDR3 region has the DNA TGTGCCAGCAGTTACACAGGGTACTCCTACGAGCAGTACTTC.

CDR3 in amino acids: CASSLKAGGGYTF. In DNA form, the CDR3 reads TGTGCCAGCAGCTTAAAGGCAGGGGGCGGCTACACCTTC. J is TRBJ1-2 and V is TRBV7-3; TRBD1 matches 8 bases. V shed 1 base, J shed 8 bases, and the junction held 3 bases outside the gene matches. This CDR3 spans 13 amino acids. Per the germline V gene, CDR1 is SGHTA and CDR2 is FQGTGA.

The chain carries TRBV19 and TRBJ1-5; D is unresolved. Per the germline V gene, CDR1 is LNHDA and CDR2 is SQIVND (reference sequence). CDR3 size: 15 residues. V was shortened by 3 bases and J by 4 bases, with 13 bases between the two germline ends. CDR3 nucleotides: TGTGCCAGTAGTATCACCGGGGTTGTAAATCAGCCCCAGCATTTT. This codes for CASSITGVVNQPQHF. The full variable domain, rest sourced from reference TRBV19 and TRBJ1-5, is DGGITQSPKYLFRKEGQNVTLSCEQNLNHDAMYWYRQDPGQGLRLIYYSQIVNDFQKGDIAEGYSVSREKKESFPLTVTSAQKNPTAFYLCASSITGVVNQPQHFGDGTRLSIL.

The rearrangement links TRBV7-2 to TRBJ2-7; perhaps TRBD1 as D (6 bases). V was cut by 5 bases and J by 4 bases, with 15 bases left in between. The CDR3 has 14 residues. Germline CDR1 reads SGHTA; CDR2 reads FQGNSA. The CDR3 region is CASSPFGTKYEQYF. CDR3 in DNA: TGTGCCAGCAGCCCCTTCGGGACAAAATACGAGCAGTACTTC.

V and J are TRBV13 and TRBJ2-2; maybe TRBD1 (5 bases). Deletions cut 2 bases from V and 6 bases from J, with 16 bases between. This CDR3 is built from 16 residues. CDR1 is PRHDT and CDR2 is FYEKMQ in the germline V gene (reference sequence). CDR3 protein: CASSLTTALPPGELFF. CDR3 nucleotide sequence: TGTGCCAGCAGCTTAACGACAGCCCTACCTCCCGGGGAGCTGTTTTTT.

This chain joins TRBV9 and TRBJ2-5, with no clear D. CDR3 length: 13 residues. V lost 3 bases to trimming and J lost 0 bases, with 6 bases between them. Germline values: CDR1 SGDLS, CDR2 YYNGEE. CDR3 amino acids: CASSADHQETQYF. In DNA form, the CDR3 reads TGTGCCAGCAGCGCGGACCACCAAGAGACCCAGTACTTC.